These T cell receptor beta chains were read from a single sample in a study of T cell repertoires in cytomegalovirus infection. These receptors lack a known antigen. In TCRdb, the reads were re-called with MiXCR into one record per CDR3 protein. The sample contains 55,000 to 70,000 distinct CDR3 sequences, 22% of which appear only once. The sequencing input was PBMCs, sequenced either directly or after in vitro stimulation (not recorded which). The receptors originated from a human donor in good health (CMV status not recorded). Some clones in this sample may be carry-over from other donors' samples. CDR3s include the opening cysteine and the closing phenylalanine or tryptophan. A D gene is named only where the DNA matches it firmly. Size values are once, few and many counts, or a class for expanded clones, and some rows have none.

TRBJ2-1 TRBV7-4 NA NA TGTGCCAGCAGCTTAATCGCGGAGGGGAATGAGCAGTTCTTC CASSLIAEGNEQFF
TRBJ2-2 TRBV11-3 few NA TGTGCCAGCAGCTTAGACCTATCCGACACCGGGGAGCTGTTTTTT CASSLDLSDTGELFF
TRBJ1-5 TRBV19 NA NA TGTGCCAGTAGTTCCAAAAGGGACCAGCCCCAGCATTTT CASSSKRDQPQHF
TRBJ2-4 TRBV5-1 few TRBD1 TGCGCCAGCAGTGTTCAGGGGGACCAAAACATTCAGTACTTC CASSVQGDQNIQYF
TRBJ1-5 TRBV29-1 NA NA TGCAGCGTTGAAGTACAGGTGAATCAGCCCCAGCATTTT CSVEVQVNQPQHF
TRBJ2-3 TRBV28 few TRBD2 TGTGCCAGCAGTTTAGAGGTTAGCGGGAGTATATATACGCAGTATTTT CASSLEVSGSIYTQYF
TRBJ1-1 TRBV29-1 NA TRBD1 TGCAGCGTTGTTGGAGAACCGGGACAGGGGAGAACTGAAGCTTTCTTT CSVVGEPGQGRTEAFF
TRBJ2-7 TRBV6-1 NA NA TGTGCCAGCACTTATTTCCCCGACGGGCCACCGTACGAGCAGTACTTC CASTYFPDGPPYEQYF
TRBJ1-1 TRBV25-1 NA NA TGTGCCAGCGAGCGGGGGCCTGACACTGAAGCTTTCTTT CASERGPDTEAFF
TRBJ2-1 TRBV12-3/TRBV12-4 many TRBD2 TGTGCCAGCAATTCCCGGACTAGTAGTGAGCAGTTCTTC CASNSRTSSEQFF
TRBJ2-3 TRBV5-4 NA TRBD2 TGTGCCAGCAGCCCGATTAGCGGGAGCACAGATACGCAGTATTTT CASSPISGSTDTQYF
TRBJ1-1 TRBV19 few TRBD1 TGTGCCAGTAGTGTGGGGACAGGAGGATACACTGAAGCTTTCTTT CASSVGTGGYTEAFF
TRBJ1-2 TRBV19 NA NA TGTGCCAGTAGTATCGCTGCCAGTCGGGCAGATGGCTACACCTTC CASSIAASRADGYTF
TRBJ2-2 TRBV6-2/TRBV6-3 few NA TGTGCCAGCAGTTCCTTCGGGGGAGTCACCGGGGAGCTGTTTTTT CASSSFGGVTGELFF
TRBJ2-4 TRBV11-2 NA NA TGTGCCAGCAGCACCGGACAGGGAGGGAACATTCAGTACTTC CASSTGQGGNIQYF
TRBJ2-1 TRBV7-8 many NA TGTGCCAGCAGCTTAGGCGTGGCGGGACTCTACAATGAGCAGTTCTTC CASSLGVAGLYNEQFF
TRBJ1-3 TRBV7-9 NA NA TGTGCCAGCAGCTTACAGGGGAACTCTGGAAACACCATATATTTT CASSLQGNSGNTIYF
TRBJ2-1 TRBV19 NA NA TGTGCCAGTAGTATACGGCGGAGCGGCAATGAGCAGTTCTTC CASSIRRSGNEQFF
TRBJ2-1 TRBV7-7 NA TRBD2 TGTGCTAGCTCCTCCCGGCCTAGCGGGACCAATGAGCAGTTCTTC CASSSRPSGTNEQFF
TRBJ2-7 TRBV12-3/TRBV12-4 many NA TGTGCCAGCAGTTTAGCGGGACCTTACTACGAGCAGTACTTC CASSLAGPYYEQYF
TRBJ1-1 TRBV7-9 few NA TGTGCCAGCAGCTTACTTGCAGGCCCGAACACTGAAGCTTTCTTT CASSLLAGPNTEAFF
TRBJ2-2 TRBV12-3/TRBV12-4 NA NA TGTGCCAGCAGTTTAGTTCCGGTAACCGGGGAGCTGTTTTTT CASSLVPVTGELFF
TRBJ1-2 TRBV30 few TRBD1 TGTGCCTGGAGTGTGGGACAGTCCTCTAACTATGGCTACACCTTC CAWSVGQSSNYGYTF
TRBJ2-4 TRBV12-3/TRBV12-4 few TRBD1 TGTGCCAGCACCGGGACAGGACGTCCCAAAAACATTCAGTACTTC CASTGTGRPKNIQYF
TRBJ2-2 TRBV6-2/TRBV6-3 once NA TGTGCCAGCAGCTTCGGACTCCCCCCGGCCGGGGAGCTGTTTTTT CASSFGLPPAGELFF
TRBJ2-5 TRBV5-1 few NA TGCGCCAGCAGGGAGAACCCACAAGAGACCCAGTACTTC CASRENPQETQYF
TRBJ2-2 TRBV5-1 NA TRBD2 TGCGCCAGCAGCTTCCTCCCGGGACTAGCGGGAGCAGGGGAGCTGTTTTTT CASSFLPGLAGAGELFF
TRBJ2-2 TRBV7-2 NA TRBD2 TGTGCCAGCAGCTCTAGCGGAGCGAACACCGGGGAGCTGTTTTTT CASSSSGANTGELFF
TRBJ1-5 TRBV20-1 NA TRBD1 TGCAGTGCTAGAGCCGGGACAGGGACCAATCAGCCCCAGCATTTT CSARAGTGTNQPQHF
TRBJ1-5 TRBV27 few NA TGTGCCAGCAGTTTATCCCCCCTCCGGTCCAGCGTATACGATCAGCCCCAGCATTTT CASSLSPLRSSVYDQPQHF
TRBJ2-6 TRBV6-2/TRBV6-3 NA TRBD1 TGTGCCAGCAGAGAGACAGGGGCATATTCTGGGGCCAACGTCCTGACTTTC CASRETGAYSGANVLTF
TRBJ2-7 TRBV12-3/TRBV12-4 NA NA TGTGCCAGCAGTTTAGGGGGAGGCGGATACGAGCAGTACTTC CASSLGGGGYEQYF
TRBJ2-3 TRBV7-8 many TRBD2 TGTGCCAGCAGCTTAGCTTCGGCGACTAGCCTTAGCACAGATACGCAGTATTTT CASSLASATSLSTDTQYF
TRBJ1-2 TRBV10-3 NA NA TGTGCCATCGCGGAGCAGATTGGACGGGGCTACACCTTC CAIAEQIGRGYTF
TRBJ1-1 TRBV28 NA TRBD1 TGTGCCAGCAGCAGCACAGGGGAAACTGAAGCTTTCTTT CASSSTGETEAFF
TRBJ2-3 TRBV20-1 NA NA TGCAGTGCTAGACTCCTCGGGGGCACAGATACGCAGTATTTT CSARLLGGTDTQYF
TRBJ2-2 TRBV10-1 NA TRBD2 TGCGCCAGCAGTACAGAGTTGGGACTAGCGGGACGGGACACCGGGGAGCTGTTTTTT CASSTELGLAGRDTGELFF
TRBJ2-1 TRBV11-2 many NA TGTGCCAGCAAGTATTCGAGCACGGAGCCTGAGCAGTTCTTC CASKYSSTEPEQFF
TRBJ2-3 TRBV6-5 NA TRBD2 TGTGCCAGCAGTTACGCGGGAGCGGGAGGAGGAACAGATACGCAGTATTTT CASSYAGAGGGTDTQYF
TRBJ2-2 TRBV28 few NA TGTGCCAGCAGTTTAAGAGGCTACTTTAGCGGGGAGCTGTTTTTT CASSLRGYFSGELFF
TRBJ2-1 TRBV4-1 NA NA TGCGCCAGCAGCCAAAATAATAGGGAATCCAACAATGAGCAGTTCTTC CASSQNNRESNNEQFF
TRBJ1-5 TRBV19 many NA TGTGCCAGTAGTTGGTCCTCGGACAGCATCAACCGTGGCAATCAGCCCCAGCATTTT CASSWSSDSINRGNQPQHF
TRBJ2-1 TRBV28 NA TRBD2 TGTGCCAGCAGCCCGAGCGGGAGGGTTGACAATGAGCAGTTCTTC CASSPSGRVDNEQFF
TRBJ1-2 TRBV28 NA NA TGTGCCAGCAGTTTAAGGGAGCAATACTATGGCTACACCTTC CASSLREQYYGYTF
TRBJ1-1 TRBV3-1 few TRBD1 TGTGCCAGCAGCCAAGAAGTTGGGACAGGGGGCTTTGGTGCTGAAGCTTTCTTT CASSQEVGTGGFGAEAFF
TRBJ2-1 TRBV24-1 NA NA TGTGCCACCAGTGATTTAGGGACATCCCCTTTAGTCGTCAATGAGCAGTTCTTC CATSDLGTSPLVVNEQFF
TRBJ1-5 TRBV2 NA NA TGTGCCAGCAGTGAAGGATATAGCAATCAGCCCCAGCATTTT CASSEGYSNQPQHF
TRBJ2-3 TRBV7-2 many NA TGTGCCAGCAGCCGGCGACAGGGGGGTCTAGCGGGAGTGGATACGCAGTATTTT CASSRRQGGLAGVDTQYF
TRBJ1-1 TRBV4-1 NA NA TGCGCCAGCAGCCAAGGTCTTAGGGGGACTGAAGCTTTCTTT CASSQGLRGTEAFF
TRBJ2-5 TRBV7-1 once TRBD1 TGTGCCAGCAGCTCCCCCGGGACAGGGTCACAAGAGACCCAGTACTTC CASSSPGTGSQETQYF
TRBJ2-3 TRBV19 NA NA TGTGCCAGTAGTGCAAGCACAGATACGCAGTATTTT CASSASTDTQYF
TRBJ1-5 TRBV7-6 many NA TGTGCCAGCAGCCAACTAATTGGCAATCAGCCCCAGCATTTT CASSQLIGNQPQHF
TRBJ2-7 TRBV4-3 NA NA TGCGCCAGCAGCGCCAGTACCGGGCCCGGATCCGCCAACGGCTCCTACGAGCAGTACTTC CASSASTGPGSANGSYEQYF
TRBJ1-1 TRBV7-2 many NA TGTGCCAGCAGCTTAGATGGAACGGGCGGGGGGTCTGAAGCTTTCTTT CASSLDGTGGGSEAFF
TRBJ2-3 TRBV29-1 NA NA TGCAGCGTTGAACAAGATACGCAGTATTTT CSVEQDTQYF
TRBJ1-2 TRBV6-2/TRBV6-3 few NA TGTGCCAGCAGTTACTTTCGGGACATTTATGGCTACACCTTC CASSYFRDIYGYTF